Here is one T cell receptor beta chain with its context. Antigen specificity is unknown. These data originate in a study of cytomegalovirus exposure and HLA in healthy donors. PCR was performed using 60 Vbeta and 13 Jbeta primers. Authors' methods: Later, 65 million to 85 million unique TCR beta chains were counted in an analysis, and about 10 million of them were shared. Repertoires were generated with immunoSEQ multiplex PCR, while TCRdb's copy carries only in-frame clones and drops some. V and J calls and clone size are those listed in that table; D and trimming were worked out from the DNA. The specimen's table records 80,000 to 95,000 clones. Findings and caveats of the study: A later analysis found that most CMV-associated TCR beta chains appeared HLA-restricted. TCR beta V- and J-gene trimming was later associated with a missense DCLRE1C variant.

The TCR was taken from a man between 45 and 60 years old in good health and CMV-seropositive. The material sequenced was PBMCs.

Here the CDR3 DNA reads TGCAGTGCTAGATTCGGGGGTAACGCTTTCTTT. This gives the protein CSARFGGNAFF. This chain joins TRBV20-1 and TRBJ1-1; possibly TRBD1 for D (5 bases). The CDR3 has 11 amino acids. Germline assignment: CDR1 DFQATT and CDR2 SNEGSKA (reference sequence). V was trimmed by 2 bases and J by 11 bases, leaving 12 bases between them.